What follows are 13 T cell receptor beta chains derived from one specimen sequenced in a study of monozygotic twins with cystic fibrosis. Data came from immunoSEQ multiplex PCR; TCRdb stores just in-frame clones and leaves some out. The data contain approximately 36,000 clones, just over 90% of them singletons. The sample taken for sequencing was blood. Receptor source: a boy aged 2 to 10 with cystic fibrosis.

The chain couples TRBV6-5 to TRBJ1-6; no firm D call. CDR3 length equals 15 residues. Germline V gives CDR1 MNHEY, CDR2 SVGAGI. Trimming removed 2 bases at V and 14 bases at J, with 19 bases between. The CDR3: CASSYPNSLDATLHF. The CDR3 nucleotides read TGTGCCAGCAGTTACCCGAACAGTTTGGACGCCACCCTCCACTTT.

This clone was picked up one time. This rearrangement joins TRBV19 to TRBJ2-1; D gene unclear. Per germline, CDR1 LNHDA and CDR2 SQIVND (reference sequence). The CDR3 length is 13 residues. The ends were cut back, 5 bases at V and 7 bases at J, with 12 bases in the middle. CDR3 coding DNA: TGTGCCAGTAGTTGGGCCAGACATAATGAGCAGTTCTTC. Translating gives CASSWARHNEQFF.

In its sample, this clone was seen once. The J gene is TRBJ2-7, the V gene TRBV18; 7 bases line up with TRBD1. V shed 3 bases, J shed 3 bases, and the junction held 8 bases outside the gene matches. The germline CDR1 and CDR2 sequences are KGHSH and LQKENI. The CDR3 contains 15 residues. CDR3 in amino acids: CASSPGDRERYEQYF. In DNA form, the CDR3 reads TGTGCCAGCTCACCTGGAGACAGGGAACGCTACGAGCAGTACTTC. Based on the CDR3 plus reference TRBV18 and TRBJ2-7, the full variable domain is NAGVMQNPRHLVRRRGQEARLRCSPMKGHSHVYWYRQLPEEGLKFMVYLQKENIIDESGMPKERFSAEFPKEGPSILRIQQVVRGDSAAYFCASSPGDRERYEQYFGPGTRLTVT.

Only a few counts were recorded for this clone. The rearrangement uses TRBV5-6 and TRBJ2-7, with TRBD1 matching 8 bases. The V segment lost 3 bases and the J segment 0 bases; nucleotides outside the gene matches: 8. The length of the CDR3 is 16 residues. Germline CDR1 is SGHDT and CDR2 is YYEEEE. The CDR3 sequence: CASSSAGTGNSYEQYF. The CDR3 DNA sequence: TGTGCCAGCAGCTCCGCCGGGACAGGCAACTCCTACGAGCAGTACTTC.

The J gene is TRBJ2-7, the V gene TRBV4-3; 11 bases are shared with TRBD1. This CDR3 is 17 amino acids long. Germline values: CDR1 LGHNA, CDR2 YSLEER. J lost 7 bases, V lost 0 bases, and 11 bases had no gene match. The CDR3 DNA reads as TGCGCCAGCAGCCAAGATTCTCTTGGGACAGGGGGGAGAGAGCAGTACTTC. Its translation: CASSQDSLGTGGREQYF.

This chain links TRBV29-1 with TRBJ2-6; D is ambiguous. The CDR3 is made up of 16 amino acids. V lost 4 bases to trimming and J lost 2 bases, with 15 bases between them. The V gene's germline CDR1 is SQVTM and CDR2 ANQGSEA. In nucleotides, the CDR3 is TGCAGCGTTGTTTGGGGAAATGGGCCTGGGGCCAACGTCCTGACTTTC. Translation gives CSVVWGNGPGANVLTF. The entire variable domain, with the rest obtained from reference TRBV29-1 and TRBJ2-6, is as follows: SAVISQKPSRDICQRGTSLTIQCQVDSQVTMMFWYRQQPGQSLTLIATANQGSEATYESGFVIDKFPISRPNLTFSTLTVSNMSPEDSSIYLCSVVWGNGPGANVLTFGAGSRLTVL.

This chain connects TRBV2 to TRBJ1-5; weak D call: TRBD1 (6 bases). Trimming stripped 4 bases from V and 9 bases from J, with 16 bases between. Germline V gene lookup returns CDR1 SNHLY and CDR2 FYNNEI. The CDR3 is 14 residues long. CDR3 amino acids: CASSVEGDFPPQHF. In nucleotides, the CDR3 is TGTGCCAGCAGTGTTGAGGGGGACTTTCCGCCCCAGCATTTT.

V is TRBV6-5 and J is TRBJ2-3; possible D gene TRBD2, 5 bases. The CDR3 is 15 amino acids. Germline V lookup: CDR1 MNHEY, CDR2 SVGAGI. Between the trimmed V and J ends, which lost 2 bases and 2 bases, there was a span of 11 bases. The chain's CDR3 is CASSYLRGPTDTQYF. The CDR3 coding sequence is TGTGCCAGCAGTTACCTTAGAGGGCCCACAGATACGCAGTATTTT.

The CDR3 DNA is TGCGCCAGCAGCCAAGACCCCGGGACAGGCGGCACCTTC. Translating gives CASSQDPGTGGTF. This chain uses TRBV4-3 with TRBJ1-2, with 8 bases fitting TRBD1. CDR1 is LGHNA and CDR2 is YSLEER in the germline V gene. The V and J ends lost 0 bases and 13 bases, in that order; junction bases with no gene match: 7. CDR3 size: 13 residues.

The chain joins TRBV19 to TRBJ2-2; 8 nucleotides match TRBD1. The length of the CDR3 is 16 residues. J gave up 0 bases and V 6 bases, and 6 bases lay outside the gene matches. Germline lookup yields CDR1 LNHDA and CDR2 SQIVND (reference sequence). In DNA form, the CDR3 reads TGTGCCAGTAGGGGCAGGGGGCGACCGAACACCGGGGAGCTGTTTTTT. Residues: CASRGRGRPNTGELFF.

This chain connects TRBV19 to TRBJ2-3, with TRBD1 identical over 7 bases. Per the germline V gene, CDR1 is LNHDA and CDR2 is SQIVND (reference sequence). The CDR3 is 14 residues long. Trimming at V came to 6 bases and at J to 5 bases, leaving 8 bases not matched to a gene. This CDR3 is CASRIRGGEDTQYF. Written as DNA, the CDR3 is TGTGCCAGTAGGATAAGAGGGGGCGAAGATACGCAGTATTTT. Full variable domain (rest looked up from reference TRBV19 and TRBJ2-3): DGGITQSPKYLFRKEGQNVTLSCEQNLNHDAMYWYRQDPGQGLRLIYYSQIVNDFQKGDIAEGYSVSREKKESFPLTVTSAQKNPTAFYLCASRIRGGEDTQYFGPGTRLTVL.

The chain employs TRBV5-1 and TRBJ2-1; 8 bases align to TRBD2. Germline V gene data show CDR1 as SGHRS and CDR2 as YFSETQ. The CDR3 loop spans 14 amino acids. V shed 3 bases, J shed 7 bases, and the junction held 6 bases outside the gene matches. The DNA for the CDR3 is TGCGCCAGCAGCTCGGTAGCGGGGAATAATGAGCAGTTCTTC. Encoded protein: CASSSVAGNNEQFF.

CDR3 amino acids: CASSFVGIDYGYTF. The CDR3 nucleotides read TGTGCCAGCAGCTTTGTAGGGATTGACTATGGCTACACCTTC. J is TRBJ1-2 and V is TRBV5-6; D gene unclear. The CDR3 extends over 14 amino acids. Germline CDR1 SGHDT, CDR2 YYEEEE. Trimming shortened V by 2 bases and J by 3 bases, and 11 bases separated the two germline ends.